This T cell receptor beta chain was sequenced in a study of blood T cells in healthy people across ages. Study information: Template switching captured about one barcoded beta molecule per two T cells.

Each sample gave at least 6.5 million isolated PBMCs. This clonotype was observed a few times. Its matching antigen is unknown. Study observations and caveats: A roughly linear age-dependent decrease characterized TCR beta diversity per million T cells.

Next came a second PCR, run for 7 to 11 cycles, which used a sample-barcoded 5' primer along with a J-beta primer mix. Each CDR3 protein is one row after TCRdb ran MiXCR on the 5' RACE reads. The sample consists of almost 1 million distinct CDR3 sequences, roughly 51% of them appearing once. CDR1 and CDR2 from the germline V gene are SGHTA and FQGTGA. This CDR3 is 16 amino acids long. The ends lost 4 bases at V and 4 bases at J; junction bases unmatched: 10. V is TRBV7-3 and J is TRBJ2-3; 8 positions agree with TRBD2. The origin of this receptor is a woman aged 55-70 years in good health. Material for sequencing was blood. CDR3 DNA: TGTGCCAGCAGCTCGACCGGGAGGGGGAGGGCAGATACGCAGTATTTT. Its translation: CASSSTGRGRADTQYF.